This passage covers 11 T cell receptor beta chains from one sample sequenced in a study of shared clonotypes between healthy human individuals. Clones were sequenced by immunoSEQ multiplex PCR, and TCRdb holds only the in-frame ones, with some missing. Of roughly 2,300,000 clones in the sample, just under 95% were seen once. The sequenced sample consisted of naive CD4+ T cells from PBMCs. Subset noted: CD45RA+ positively selected. The source of these receptors is a man aged 18 to 29 in good health. Some clones in this sample may be carry-over from other donors' samples.

The chain carries TRBV29-1 and TRBJ1-2; perhaps TRBD1 as D (5 bases). V was shortened by 2 bases and J by 4 bases, with 14 bases between the two germline ends. The CDR3 consists of 14 residues. Germline lookup yields CDR1 SQVTM and CDR2 ANQGSEA. CDR3 sequence (DNA): TGCAGCGTTGAAAGGACATCGGCCCGCTATGGCTACACCTTC. Translated: CSVERTSARYGYTF.

The rearrangement joins TRBV5-8 to TRBJ1-2, with D possibly matching TRBD1 (6 bases). The CDR3 covers 17 residues. Germline assignment: CDR1 SGHTS and CDR2 YDEGEE. The V end lost 4 bases, the J end lost 2 bases, and 21 bases lay between the germline ends. As DNA, the CDR3 is TGTGCCAGCAGCGTACCTAGGGGGGCCGCCGGGAACTATGGCTACACCTTC. Translated: CASSVPRGAAGNYGYTF. Filled out from reference TRBV5-8 and TRBJ1-2, the complete variable domain reads EAGVTQSPTHLIKTRGQQATLRCSPISGHTSVYWYQQALGLGLQFLLWYDEGEERNRGNFPPRFSGRQFPNYSSELNVNALELEDSALYLCASSVPRGAAGNYGYTFGSGTRLTVV.

V usage is TRBV5-4 and J usage is TRBJ1-1, with 7 nucleotides matching TRBD1. With 0 bases clipped from V and 8 bases from J, the junction kept 13 bases outside the gene matches. The germline V gene encodes CDR1 SGHNT and CDR2 YYREEE (reference sequence). CDR3 size: 16 residues. The CDR3 bases are TGTGCCAGCAGCTTGGGTGCGGTGACAGGGTGGGCCGAAGCTTTCTTT. It encodes CASSLGAVTGWAEAFF.

This chain links TRBV30 with TRBJ2-5, with D possibly TRBD2 on 5 matching bases. Germline V gene sequence: CDR1 GTSNPN, CDR2 SVGIG (reference sequence). The CDR3 has 15 amino acids. V shed 5 bases and J shed 5 bases, with 21 bases lying between them. The CDR3 region is CAWDRTAYPRETQYF. CDR3 nucleotide sequence: TGTGCCTGGGATCGGACTGCATACCCCCGGGAGACCCAGTACTTC.

The V gene is TRBV5-1, the J gene TRBJ1-4, with TRBD1 as a possible D gene (6 bases). The V gene's germline CDR1 is SGHRS and CDR2 YFSETQ. This CDR3 contains 16 residues. The V and J ends lost 5 bases and 3 bases respectively, with 17 bases between them. DNA for the CDR3: TGCGCCAGCAGTTATGGGGGCACCGCGGCTAATGAAAAACTGTTTTTT. This encodes CASSYGGTAANEKLFF.

The V gene is TRBV28, the J gene TRBJ1-3; 7 bases align to TRBD1. The trim removed 2 bases at V and 0 bases at J, leaving 7 bases unmatched. This CDR3 has 17 amino acids. From germline, CDR1 is MDHEN and CDR2 SYDVKM. The CDR3 DNA reads TGTGCCAGCAGTTTACGCCTGACAGGGAGCTCTGGAAACACCATATATTTT. This codes for CASSLRLTGSSGNTIYF.

J is TRBJ1-1 and V is TRBV7-3; 10 nucleotides agree with TRBD1. In germline, CDR1 is SGHTA, CDR2 FQGTGA. This CDR3 has 17 amino acids. V lost 1 base to trimming and J lost 0 bases; unmatched junction nucleotides: 5. CDR3 DNA: TGTGCCAGCAGCTTAAACCGGGACAGGGGTCTGAACACTGAAGCTTTCTTT. Its translation is CASSLNRDRGLNTEAFF.

The CDR3 loop is CASSLLPGANEKLFF. Here the CDR3 DNA reads TGTGCCAGCAGCTTACTTCCAGGGGCTAATGAAAAACTGTTTTTT. This chain joins TRBV7-2 and TRBJ1-4, with D possibly being TRBD1 (6 bases). The CDR3 loop spans 15 amino acids. CDR1 and CDR2 from the germline V gene are SGHTA and FQGNSA. Trimming removed 2 bases from V and 3 bases from J, with 10 bases in between.

This clone was counted a few times. The V call is TRBV18, the J call TRBJ1-1; D gene uncertain. CDR3 length: 12 amino acids. The germline gives CDR1 KGHSH, CDR2 LQKENI. V lost 3 bases to trimming and J lost 5 bases, with 7 bases between them. The CDR3 here is CASSPPQTEAFF. The CDR3, as DNA: TGTGCCAGCTCACCGCCTCAAACTGAAGCTTTCTTT.

V usage is TRBV5-4 and J usage is TRBJ2-3, with 8 bases matching TRBD2. CDR1 and CDR2 from the germline V gene are SGHNT and YYREEE (reference sequence). The junction had 4 bases not matched to a gene; V was cut back by 3 bases and J by 4 bases. The CDR3 has 14 residues. The CDR3 loop reads CASSSDGGADTQYF. For the CDR3, the DNA is TGTGCCAGCAGCTCTGACGGGGGGGCAGATACGCAGTATTTT.

This clone has a single count. The chain uses TRBV5-3 and TRBJ1-2; D possibly corresponds to TRBD1 (5 bases). TRBV5-3 belongs to the ORF category, with a function that is uncertain. The CDR3 covers 13 residues. V lost 4 bases, J lost 5 bases, and 12 bases lay in between. Here the CDR3 DNA reads TGTGCCAGAAGCACAAAGGACAAGTATGGCTACACCTTC. Residues: CARSTKDKYGYTF.